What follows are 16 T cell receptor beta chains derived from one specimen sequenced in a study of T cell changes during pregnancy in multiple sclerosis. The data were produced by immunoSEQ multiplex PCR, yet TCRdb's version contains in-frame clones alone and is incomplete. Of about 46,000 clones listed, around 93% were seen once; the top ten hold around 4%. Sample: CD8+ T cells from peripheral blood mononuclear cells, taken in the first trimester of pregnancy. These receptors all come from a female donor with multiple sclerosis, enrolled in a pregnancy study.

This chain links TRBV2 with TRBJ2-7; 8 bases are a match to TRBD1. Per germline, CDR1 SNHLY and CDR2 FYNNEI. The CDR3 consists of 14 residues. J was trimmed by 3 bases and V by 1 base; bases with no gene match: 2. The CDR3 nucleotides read TGTGCCAGCAGTGAAGTCGGGACAGGCTACGAGCAGTACTTC. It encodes CASSEVGTGYEQYF.

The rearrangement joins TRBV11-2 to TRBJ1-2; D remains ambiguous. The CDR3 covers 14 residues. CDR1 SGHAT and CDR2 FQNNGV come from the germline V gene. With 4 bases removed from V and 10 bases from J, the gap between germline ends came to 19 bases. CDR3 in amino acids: CASSSSLNLEVYTF. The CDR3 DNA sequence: TGTGCCAGCAGCTCCTCACTAAACCTGGAGGTCTACACCTTC.

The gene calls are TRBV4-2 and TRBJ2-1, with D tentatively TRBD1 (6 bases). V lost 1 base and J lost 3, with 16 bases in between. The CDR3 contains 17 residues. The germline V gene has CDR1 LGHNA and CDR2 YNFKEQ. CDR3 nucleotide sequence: TGTGCCAGCAGCCAAGTTGCAGGGGACGATATCTACAATGAGCAGTTCTTC. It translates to CASSQVAGDDIYNEQFF.

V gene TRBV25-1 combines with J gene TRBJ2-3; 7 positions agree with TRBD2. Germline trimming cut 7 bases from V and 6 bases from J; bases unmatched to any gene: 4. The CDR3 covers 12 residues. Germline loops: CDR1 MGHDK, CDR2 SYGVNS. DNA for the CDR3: TGTGCCAGCATGTTGGGGGGGGATACGCAGTATTTT. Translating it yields CASMLGGDTQYF. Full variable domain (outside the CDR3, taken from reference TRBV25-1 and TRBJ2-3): EADIYQTPRYLVIGTGKKITLECSQTMGHDKMYWYQQDPGMELHLIHYSYGVNSTEKGDLSSESTVSRIRTEHFPLTLESARPSHTSQYLCASMLGGDTQYFGPGTRLTVL.

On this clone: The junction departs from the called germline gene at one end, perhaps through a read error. The chain's CDR3 is CASGEGHRGPVF. The CDR3 DNA reads as TGTGCCAGCGGGGAGGGGCACAGGGGGCCGGTCTTC. The genes are TRBV9 and TRBJ2-1, with 9 bases identical to TRBD1. The CDR3 totals 12 residues. CDR1 and CDR2 (germline): SGDLS, YYNGEE.

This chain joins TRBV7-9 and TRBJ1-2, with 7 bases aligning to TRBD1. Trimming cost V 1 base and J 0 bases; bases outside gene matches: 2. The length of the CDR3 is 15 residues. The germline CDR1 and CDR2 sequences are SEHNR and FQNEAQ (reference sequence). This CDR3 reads CASSLEDRANYGYTF. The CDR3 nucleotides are TGTGCCAGCAGCTTAGAAGACAGGGCTAACTATGGCTACACCTTC.

CDR3 region: CSASRAGELFF. The CDR3 DNA reads as TGCAGTGCTAGCAGGGCCGGGGAGCTGTTTTTT. The chain links TRBV20-1 to TRBJ2-2; D might be TRBD1 (5 bases). The CDR3 covers 11 residues. V was pared by 3 bases and J by 6 bases, with 5 bases between. Looked up from germline, CDR1 is DFQATT and CDR2 is SNEGSKA (reference sequence).

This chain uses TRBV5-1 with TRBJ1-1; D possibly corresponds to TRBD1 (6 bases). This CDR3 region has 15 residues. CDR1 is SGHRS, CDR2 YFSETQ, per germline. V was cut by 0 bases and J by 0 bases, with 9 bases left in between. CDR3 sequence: CASSLAGALNTEAFF. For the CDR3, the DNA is TGCGCCAGCAGCTTGGCAGGGGCGTTGAACACTGAAGCTTTCTTT.

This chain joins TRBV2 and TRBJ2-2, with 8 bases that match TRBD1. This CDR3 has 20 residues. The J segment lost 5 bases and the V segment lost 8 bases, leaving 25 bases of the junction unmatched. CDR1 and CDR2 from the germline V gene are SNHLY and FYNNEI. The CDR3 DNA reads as TGTGCCAGCCTGTCTTCAGTTTTCGGGCAGGGGGCCAGACGGACCGGGGAGCTGTTTTTT. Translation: CASLSSVFGQGARRTGELFF.

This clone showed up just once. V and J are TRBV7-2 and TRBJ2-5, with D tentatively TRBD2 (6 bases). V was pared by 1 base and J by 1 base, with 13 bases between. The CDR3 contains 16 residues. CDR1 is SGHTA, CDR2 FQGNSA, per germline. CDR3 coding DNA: TGTGCCAGCAGCTTAGTTGGCGGGGCTCTCCAAGAGACCCAGTACTTC. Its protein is CASSLVGGALQETQYF. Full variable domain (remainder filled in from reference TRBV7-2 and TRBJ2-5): GAGVSQSPSNKVTEKGKDVELRCDPISGHTALYWYRQSLGQGLEFLIYFQGNSAPDKSGLPSDRFSAERTGGSVSTLTIQRTQQEDSAVYLCASSLVGGALQETQYFGPGTRLLVL.

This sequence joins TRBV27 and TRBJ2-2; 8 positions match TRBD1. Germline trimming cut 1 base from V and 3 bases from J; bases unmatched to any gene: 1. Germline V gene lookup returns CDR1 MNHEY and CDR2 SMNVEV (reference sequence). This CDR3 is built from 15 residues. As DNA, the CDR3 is TGTGCCAGCAGTTTATGGACAGGGTACACCGGGGAGCTGTTTTTT. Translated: CASSLWTGYTGELFF.

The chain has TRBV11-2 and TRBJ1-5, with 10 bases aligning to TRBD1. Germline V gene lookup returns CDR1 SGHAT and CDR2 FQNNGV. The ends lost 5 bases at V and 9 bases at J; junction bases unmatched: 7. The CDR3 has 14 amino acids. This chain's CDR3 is CASSATGGTGPQHF. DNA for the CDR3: TGTGCCAGCAGCGCGACAGGGGGCACCGGGCCCCAGCATTTT.

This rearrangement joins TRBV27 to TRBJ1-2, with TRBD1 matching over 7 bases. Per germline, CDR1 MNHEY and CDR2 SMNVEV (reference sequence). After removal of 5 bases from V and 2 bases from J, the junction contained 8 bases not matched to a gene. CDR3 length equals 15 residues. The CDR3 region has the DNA TGTGCCAGCAGTCTTCACCCACAGGGGAACTATGGCTACACCTTC. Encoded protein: CASSLHPQGNYGYTF.

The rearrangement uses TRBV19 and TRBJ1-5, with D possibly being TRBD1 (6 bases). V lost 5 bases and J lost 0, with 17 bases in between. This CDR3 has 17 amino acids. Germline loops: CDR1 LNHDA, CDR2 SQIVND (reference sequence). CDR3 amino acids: CASSVNRVYHSNQPQHF. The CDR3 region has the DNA TGTGCCAGTAGTGTTAACAGGGTCTATCATAGCAATCAGCCCCAGCATTTT. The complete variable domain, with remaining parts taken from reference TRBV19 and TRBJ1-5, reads DGGITQSPKYLFRKEGQNVTLSCEQNLNHDAMYWYRQDPGQGLRLIYYSQIVNDFQKGDIAEGYSVSREKKESFPLTVTSAQKNPTAFYLCASSVNRVYHSNQPQHFGDGTRLSIL.

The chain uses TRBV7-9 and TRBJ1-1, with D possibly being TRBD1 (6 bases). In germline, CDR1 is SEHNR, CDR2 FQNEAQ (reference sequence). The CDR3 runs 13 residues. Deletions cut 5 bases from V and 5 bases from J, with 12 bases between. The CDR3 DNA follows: TGTGCCAGCAGCCCTACAGGGAGAACTGAAGCTTTCTTT. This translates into CASSPTGRTEAFF.

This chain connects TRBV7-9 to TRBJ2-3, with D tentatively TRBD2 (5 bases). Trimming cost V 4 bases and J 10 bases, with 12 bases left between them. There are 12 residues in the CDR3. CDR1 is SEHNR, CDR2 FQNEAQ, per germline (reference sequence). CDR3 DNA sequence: TGTGCCAGCAGCTCAGGACTCGGGGCGCAGTATTTT. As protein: CASSSGLGAQYF. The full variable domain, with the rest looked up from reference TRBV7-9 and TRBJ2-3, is DTGVSQNPRHKITKRGQNVTFRCDPISEHNRLYWYRQTLGQGPEFLTYFQNEAQLEKSRLLSDRFSAERPKGSFSTLEIQRTEQGDSAMYLCASSSGLGAQYFGPGTRLTVL.